The entry below gives a single T cell receptor (beta chain) sequence along with its context. No antigen is known for it. This specimen belongs to a study of cytomegalovirus exposure and HLA in healthy donors. Healthy bone marrow donors made up the cohort. Notes on the study in general: A missense DCLRE1C variant was associated with V- and J-gene trimming of TCR beta chains in a later analysis, and an independent cohort replicated the association. Accurate prediction of HLA-A and HLA-B alleles (for most subjects) was reportedly achieved from TCR beta sequences.

In the PCR, 60 Vbeta and 13 Jbeta primers were used. The table came from immunoSEQ multiplex PCR; TCRdb's copy has only in-frame clones and leaves some out. Of around 99,000 clones listed, about 80% are singletons. The CDR3 loop spans 13 amino acids. The ends were cut back, 0 bases at V and 4 bases at J, with 7 bases in the middle. Germline-derived CDR1 and CDR2 are SGDLS and YYNGEE. This chain joins TRBV9 and TRBJ1-2; no firm D call. The source material was PBMCs. This sequence was found in a woman in her forties or fifties in good health and CMV-seropositive. In DNA form, the CDR3 reads TGTGCCAGCAGCGTAGGAGGGTCCTATGGCTACACCTTC. The encoded protein is CASSVGGSYGYTF.